The sequence of this TCR beta chain was determined in a study of tumor-infiltrating lymphocytes in primary liver carcinoma. Study as a whole: Among the tumors, stages were T1-T3 N0M0 and sizes about 4.2 to 10 cm. Whole-study findings and limits: Tumor-adjacent and tumor-blood pairs overlapped less than tumor region pairs did.

This clonotype was seen ten or more times. Its antigen is still unknown. The CDR3 has 12 residues. Germline loops: CDR1 SQVTM, CDR2 ANQGSEA. Trimming removed 0 bases from V and 1 base from J, with 3 bases in between. Total RNA (around 500 ng) served as template for TCR beta cDNA synthesis primed by a constant-region primer. For TCR beta, libraries were produced by three nested multiplex PCR rounds using slightly modified ARM-PCR. Forward primers for TRBV1-TRBV30 and a C-beta reverse primer served the first two PCR rounds, at roughly 10 cycles each. Using its own MiXCR run on the multiplex PCR reads, TCRdb lists one record per CDR3 protein. This table has approximately 300,000 distinct CDR3 sequences, about 60% appearing once. RNA isolated from unsorted whole blood supplied the blood RNA, with germline DNA also extracted. Those patients suffered from chronic HBV infection and were treatment-naive.

The specimen sequenced was peripheral blood. The TCR comes from a man aged 35-49 years with primary liver carcinoma and hepatitis B virus infection. This chain links TRBV29-1 with TRBJ1-2; unclear D gene. CDR3 loop: CSVEDLNYGYTF. The CDR3 coding sequence is TGCAGCGTTGAAGACCTTAACTATGGCTACACCTTC.